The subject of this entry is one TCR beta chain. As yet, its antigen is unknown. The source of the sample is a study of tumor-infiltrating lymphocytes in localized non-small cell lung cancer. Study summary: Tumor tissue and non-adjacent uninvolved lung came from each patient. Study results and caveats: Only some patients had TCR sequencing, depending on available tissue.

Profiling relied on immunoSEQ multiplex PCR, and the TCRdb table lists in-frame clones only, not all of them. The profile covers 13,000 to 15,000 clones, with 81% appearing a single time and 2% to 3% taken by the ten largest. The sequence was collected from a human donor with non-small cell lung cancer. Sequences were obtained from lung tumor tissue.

CDR3 loop: CASSPLAGPYEQYF. CDR3 DNA sequence: TGTGCCAGTAGTCCTCTCGCAGGCCCCTACGAGCAGTACTTC. This rearrangement joins TRBV19 to TRBJ2-7, with no clear D. Germline CDR1 and CDR2: LNHDA and SQIVND (reference sequence). Trimming removed 5 bases at V and 2 bases at J, with 13 bases between. CDR3 size: 14 residues.